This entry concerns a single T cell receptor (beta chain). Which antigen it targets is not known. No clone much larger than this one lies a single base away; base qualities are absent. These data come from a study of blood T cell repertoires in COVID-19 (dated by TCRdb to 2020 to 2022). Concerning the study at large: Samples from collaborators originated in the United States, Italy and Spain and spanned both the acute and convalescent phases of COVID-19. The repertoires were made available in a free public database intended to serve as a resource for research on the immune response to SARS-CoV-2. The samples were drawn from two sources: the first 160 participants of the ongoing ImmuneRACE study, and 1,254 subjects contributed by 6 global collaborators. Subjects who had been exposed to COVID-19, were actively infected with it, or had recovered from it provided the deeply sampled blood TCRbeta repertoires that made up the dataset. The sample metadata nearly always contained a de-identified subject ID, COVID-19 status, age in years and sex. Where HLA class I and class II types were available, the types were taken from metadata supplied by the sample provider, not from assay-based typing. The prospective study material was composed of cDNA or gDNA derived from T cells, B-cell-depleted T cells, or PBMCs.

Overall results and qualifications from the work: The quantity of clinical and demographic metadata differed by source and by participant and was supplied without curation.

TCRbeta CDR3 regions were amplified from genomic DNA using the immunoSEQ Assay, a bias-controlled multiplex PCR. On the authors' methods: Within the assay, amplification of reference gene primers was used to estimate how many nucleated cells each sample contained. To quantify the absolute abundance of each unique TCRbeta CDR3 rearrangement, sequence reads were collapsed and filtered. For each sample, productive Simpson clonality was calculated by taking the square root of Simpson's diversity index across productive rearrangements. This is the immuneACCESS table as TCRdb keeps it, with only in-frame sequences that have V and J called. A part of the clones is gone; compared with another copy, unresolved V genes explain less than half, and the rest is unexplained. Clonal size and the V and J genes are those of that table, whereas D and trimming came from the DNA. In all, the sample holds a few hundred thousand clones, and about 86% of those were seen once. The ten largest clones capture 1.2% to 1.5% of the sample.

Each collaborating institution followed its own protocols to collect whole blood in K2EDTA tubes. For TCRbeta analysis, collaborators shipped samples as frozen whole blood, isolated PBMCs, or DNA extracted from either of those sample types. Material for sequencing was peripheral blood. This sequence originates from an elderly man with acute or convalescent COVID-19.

The sequenced DNA is TGTGCCAGCAGTTTGTCAGGGGATGGAGCTTTCTTT. It is translated as CASSLSGDGAFF. The V and J genes are TRBV6-5 and TRBJ1-1; the D gene is perhaps TRBD1, on 6 matching bases. The germline V gene encodes CDR1 MNHEY and CDR2 SVGAGI. Its CDR3 holds 12 amino acids, cysteine through phenylalanine. The only DNA kept is the CDR3, 36 bases in frame from the first base. Cut back by 4 bases and 10 bases, the V and J ends lie 13 bases apart.